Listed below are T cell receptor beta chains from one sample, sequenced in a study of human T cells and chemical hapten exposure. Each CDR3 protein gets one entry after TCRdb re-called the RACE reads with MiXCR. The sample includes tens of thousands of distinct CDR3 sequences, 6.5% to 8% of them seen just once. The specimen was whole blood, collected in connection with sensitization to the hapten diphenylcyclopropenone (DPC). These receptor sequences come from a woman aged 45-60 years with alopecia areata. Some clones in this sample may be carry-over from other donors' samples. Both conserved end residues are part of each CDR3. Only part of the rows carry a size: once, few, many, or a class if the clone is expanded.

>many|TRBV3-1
CASSSRVEAHTGELFF
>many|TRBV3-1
CASSRGDARYEQYF
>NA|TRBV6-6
CASSYSGQGQGEQYF
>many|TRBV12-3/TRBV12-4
CASSFTGQSSYEQYF
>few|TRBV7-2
CASSPNRPGLIATGELFF
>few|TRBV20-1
CSAISEGSYEQYF
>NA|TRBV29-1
CSVEGGKYF
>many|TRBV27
CASRVRQGANSPLHF
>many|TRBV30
CAWSVTGSYNEQFF
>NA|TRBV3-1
CASSTTGLPYEQYF
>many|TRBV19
CASRTGAGGYTF
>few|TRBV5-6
CASSPGDRDNSPLHF
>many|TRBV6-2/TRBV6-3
CASRLSKGGAGELFF
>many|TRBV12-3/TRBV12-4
CASSLMGNEQFF
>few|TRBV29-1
CSVVFGTATAQYF
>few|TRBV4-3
CASSQDTYTIYF
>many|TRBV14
CASSQYRAEAFF
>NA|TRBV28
CASSLTETQHF
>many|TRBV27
CASSPGQGASTKNIQYF
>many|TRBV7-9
CASSPGQGNEKLFF
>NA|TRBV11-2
CASSYEGPSEQYF
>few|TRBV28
CASSDNTEAFF
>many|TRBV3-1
CASSPSGLESGRGSYEQYF
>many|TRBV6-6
CASSYPRGQGQPQHF
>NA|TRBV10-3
CAISESTGVADTQYF
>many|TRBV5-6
CASSLFLRNTEAFF
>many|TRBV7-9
CASSSRGETGNTIYF
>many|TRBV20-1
CSARDRGGITEAFF
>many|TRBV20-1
CSAPGTSGFSYNEQFF
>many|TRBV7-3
CASSRTSGSTGELFF